The next 30 T cell receptor beta chains were all read from a single sample in a study of Ad26.COV2.S vaccination and SARS-CoV-2 variants. Treatment noted: 15 to 20 received Ad26.COV2.S at low or high dose, single or two shots; a few received placebo; per-sample allocation not given. Sampling was performed 63 days after the first vaccine or placebo injection. The repertoire was sequenced with immunoSEQ multiplex PCR; TCRdb's copy has only in-frame clones and lacks some. The sample yields around 300,000 clones, approximately 90% seen once. The material sequenced was peripheral blood, taken in a trial of Ad26.COV2.S vaccine versus placebo. Receptors originate from a person aged 18 to 59 who received the Ad26.COV2.S COVID-19 vaccine or a placebo.

V usage is TRBV3-1 (or the pseudogene TRBV3-2) and J usage is TRBJ1-6; the match to TRBD1 covers 7 bases. The CDR3 consists of 15 residues. The V gene end was trimmed by 3 bases and the J gene end by 3 bases; junction bases not matched to a gene: 2. The germline gives CDR1 LGHDT, CDR2 YNNKEL (reference sequence). CDR3 protein: CASSHGTVYNSPLHF. DNA of the CDR3: TGTGCCAGCAGCCATGGGACAGTCTATAATTCACCCCTCCACTTT.

This clone has a single count. The chain is built from TRBV7-9 and TRBJ2-1; D call uncertain. The V gene's germline CDR1 is SEHNR and CDR2 FQNEAQ (reference sequence). V lost 1 base, J lost 14 bases, and 12 bases lay in between. CDR3 size: 12 residues. The DNA of the CDR3 is TGTGCCAGCAGCTTAGGGGATAGACGGGAGTTCTTC. As protein: CASSLGDRREFF.

The V and J genes are TRBV25-1 and TRBJ2-3; no reliable D call. The germline gives CDR1 MGHDK, CDR2 SYGVNS. Trimming took off 7 bases at V and 0 bases at J, with 8 bases between the two ends. CDR3 length: 13 residues. CDR3 protein: CASTAASTDTQYF. The CDR3 DNA reads as TGTGCCAGCACCGCCGCCAGCACAGATACGCAGTATTTT.

V gene TRBV27 combines with J gene TRBJ2-1; D ambiguous. The V gene's germline CDR1 is MNHEY and CDR2 SMNVEV (reference sequence). The CDR3 extends over 16 amino acids. V gave up 1 base and J gave up 4 bases, with 14 bases separating them. The DNA of the CDR3 is TGTGCCAGCAGTTTATGGAAGGGTAGTGGTTACAATGAGCAGTTCTTC. Encoded protein: CASSLWKGSGYNEQFF.

In this sample, this clone turned up a few times. In nucleotides, the CDR3 is TGTGCCAGCAGCGCCGGGACGAGGGACACTGAAGCTTTCTTT. Residues: CASSAGTRDTEAFF. The chain links TRBV5-4 to TRBJ1-1; D is possibly TRBD1 (5 bases). The CDR3 loop spans 14 amino acids. The germline V and J ends were trimmed by 4 bases and 3 bases, with 13 bases remaining between them. The germline V gene has CDR1 SGHNT and CDR2 YYREEE (reference sequence).

In this sample, this clone turned up many times. Other nucleotide sequences from this sample produce the same CDR3. The chain uses TRBV5-1 and TRBJ2-7, with 9 positions matching TRBD1. This CDR3 has 15 residues. Germline trimming cut 4 bases from V and 5 bases from J; bases unmatched to any gene: 10. Per the germline V gene, CDR1 is SGHRS and CDR2 is YFSETQ. CDR3 DNA sequence: TGCGCCAGCAGCCTACGAGGACAGGGGAGGGACGAGCAGTACTTC. This sequence encodes CASSLRGQGRDEQYF.

V and J are TRBV5-1 and TRBJ1-1; D uncertain. CDR1 and CDR2 from the germline V gene are SGHRS and YFSETQ. The CDR3 is made up of 15 amino acids. V was cut by 1 base and J by 4 bases, with 14 bases left in between. The CDR3 spells CASSLTAGRLTEAFF. The CDR3 nucleotides read TGCGCCAGCAGCTTGACCGCCGGGAGACTCACTGAAGCTTTCTTT.

The J gene is TRBJ1-4, the V gene TRBV19, with 11 positions matching TRBD1. Germline CDR1 reads LNHDA; CDR2 reads SQIVND (reference sequence). The CDR3 runs to 15 residues. Germline trimming cut 6 bases from V and 4 bases from J; bases unmatched to any gene: 4. The CDR3 DNA reads TGTGCCAGTAGGACCGGGACAGGGGGTAATGAAAAACTGTTTTTT. It translates to CASRTGTGGNEKLFF.

The chain couples TRBV12-5 to TRBJ1-2; maybe TRBD1 (6 bases). V lost 8 bases, J lost 0 bases, and 13 bases lay in between. Germline lookup yields CDR1 LGHNT and CDR2 FRNRAP. The CDR3 runs 14 residues. The CDR3: CASSKDSSNYGYTF. The CDR3 region has the DNA TGTGCTAGTAGCAAGGACAGTTCTAACTATGGCTACACCTTC.

The J gene is TRBJ1-2, the V gene TRBV14; D may be TRBD1 (6 bases). The germline V and J ends were trimmed by 2 bases and 5 bases, with 12 bases remaining between them. The CDR3 is made up of 14 amino acids. From germline, CDR1 is SGHDN and CDR2 FVKESK. CDR3 sequence reads: CASSQRLRGYGYTF. The CDR3 DNA reads as TGTGCCAGCAGCCAACGCTTAAGGGGGTATGGCTACACCTTC.

CDR3: CASRSTGGKETQYF. Here the CDR3 DNA reads TGTGCCAGCAGGTCCACAGGGGGCAAAGAGACCCAGTACTTC. This chain joins TRBV27 and TRBJ2-5; the match to TRBD1 covers 9 bases. CDR1 is MNHEY, CDR2 SMNVEV, per germline (reference sequence). The CDR3 totals 14 residues. V dropped 6 bases and J dropped 3; count of bases not matched to a gene: 5.

This chain joins TRBV14 and TRBJ1-2; D call uncertain. Looked up from germline, CDR1 is SGHDN and CDR2 is FVKESK. This CDR3 region has 16 residues. Trimming pared 1 base from V and 3 bases from J, leaving 15 bases between. Written as DNA, the CDR3 is TGTGCCAGCAGCCAAGTTTCAACCCCGGAACACTATGGCTACACCTTC. It specifies CASSQVSTPEHYGYTF. The full variable domain, completed using reference TRBV14 and TRBJ1-2, is EAGVTQFPSHSVIEKGQTVTLRCDPISGHDNLYWYRRVMGKEIKFLLHFVKESKQDESGMPNNRFLAERTGGTYSTLKVQPAELEDSGVYFCASSQVSTPEHYGYTFGSGTRLTVV.

In nucleotides, the CDR3 is TGTGCCAGCAGCTTTGTCGGTAGGCAGGGCTACGAGCAGTACTTC. As protein: CASSFVGRQGYEQYF. The J gene is TRBJ2-7, the V gene TRBV13, with a possible D match to TRBD1 (5 bases). Trimming pared 3 bases from V and 3 bases from J, leaving 15 bases between. Germline lookup yields CDR1 PRHDT and CDR2 FYEKMQ (reference sequence). The length of the CDR3 is 15 residues.

This clone appeared a few times. The rearrangement joins TRBV28 to TRBJ1-5, with a possible D match to TRBD1 (6 bases). Germline CDR1 MDHEN, CDR2 SYDVKM. The CDR3 length is 15 residues. Trimming removed 6 bases from V and 4 bases from J, with 16 bases in between. The CDR3 here is CASRPHRDGNQPQHF. The DNA of the CDR3 is TGTGCCAGCAGACCACACAGGGATGGGAATCAGCCCCAGCATTTT.

The V gene is TRBV19, the J gene TRBJ1-2; D unresolved. V dropped 3 bases and J dropped 1 base, with 15 bases sitting between them. The CDR3 length is 16 residues. Germline V gene lookup returns CDR1 LNHDA and CDR2 SQIVND (reference sequence). The CDR3 loop is CASSILSIGGNYGYTF. CDR3 nucleotide sequence: TGTGCCAGTAGTATCCTTTCTATAGGCGGTAACTATGGCTACACCTTC. Full variable domain (rest looked up from reference TRBV19 and TRBJ1-2): DGGITQSPKYLFRKEGQNVTLSCEQNLNHDAMYWYRQDPGQGLRLIYYSQIVNDFQKGDIAEGYSVSREKKESFPLTVTSAQKNPTAFYLCASSILSIGGNYGYTFGSGTRLTVV.

CDR3 sequence reads: CASSLMADSYLDEQFF. CDR3 bases: TGCGCCAGCAGCTTGATGGCGGACTCCTACCTCGATGAGCAGTTCTTC. The genes are TRBV5-1 and TRBJ2-1; a weak D match, TRBD2 (5 bases). V gave up 1 base and J gave up 8 bases, with 19 bases separating them. The CDR3 extends over 16 amino acids. Germline assignment: CDR1 SGHRS and CDR2 YFSETQ.

This chain connects TRBV28 to TRBJ2-7; D ambiguous. Between the trimmed V and J ends, which lost 7 bases and 6 bases, there was a span of 19 bases. The germline CDR1 and CDR2 sequences are MDHEN and SYDVKM. CDR3 length: 14 amino acids. CDR3 DNA: TGTGCCAGCATGCTAACAGACCGAGCGAGCGAGCAGTACTTC. Amino acid sequence: CASMLTDRASEQYF.

This chain uses TRBV28 with TRBJ1-1; 8 nucleotides line up with TRBD1. This CDR3 region has 19 residues. Trimming cost V 4 bases and J 3 bases; bases outside gene matches: 19. Germline CDR1 and CDR2: MDHEN and SYDVKM. CDR3 coding DNA: TGTGCCAGCAGTTCGCTAACCCTTAGGACAGGGAGGAGAGACACTGAAGCTTTCTTT. Translating it yields CASSSLTLRTGRRDTEAFF. Based on the CDR3 plus reference TRBV28 and TRBJ1-1, the full variable domain is DVKVTQSSRYLVKRTGEKVFLECVQDMDHENMFWYRQDPGLGLRLIYFSYDVKMKEKGDIPEGYSVSREKKERFSLILESASTNQTSMYLCASSSLTLRTGRRDTEAFFGQGTRLTVV.

This rearrangement joins TRBV5-1 to TRBJ2-3, with D maybe TRBD1 (5 bases). Trimming took 2 bases from V and 0 from J, leaving 7 bases between them. The CDR3 sequence is 14 residues long. Germline V gene data show CDR1 as SGHRS and CDR2 as YFSETQ. As DNA, the CDR3 is TGCGCCAGCAGCTTCCAGGGAAGCACAGATACGCAGTATTTT. This translates into CASSFQGSTDTQYF.

This chain links TRBV6-2 or TRBV6-3 with TRBJ2-1; D perhaps matches TRBD1 (6 bases). Germline CDR1 is MNHEY and CDR2 is SVGEGT. The CDR3 totals 16 residues. V was clipped by 6 bases and J by 6 bases, with 21 bases between them. Here the CDR3 reads CASSHDWTVNGNEQFF. Written as DNA, the CDR3 is TGTGCCAGCAGCCACGATTGGACAGTTAACGGCAATGAGCAGTTCTTC.

The J gene is TRBJ2-7, the V gene TRBV6-5; D is perhaps TRBD1 (6 bases). The CDR3 is 15 residues long. The V gene's germline CDR1 is MNHEY and CDR2 SVGAGI. V was pared by 7 bases and J by 3 bases, with 19 bases between. The CDR3 region has the DNA TGTGCCAGCATCAAAGCCCCACAAGGGGGCTACGAGCAGTACTTC. It codes for CASIKAPQGGYEQYF.

The chain carries TRBV19 and TRBJ2-5; D is possibly TRBD2 (7 bases). This CDR3 contains 16 residues. Germline V gene data show CDR1 as LNHDA and CDR2 as SQIVND (reference sequence). Trimming pared 4 bases from V and 2 bases from J, leaving 17 bases between. The CDR3 loop reads CASSRGGGGTQETQYF. CDR3 nucleotides: TGTGCCAGTAGTAGGGGGGGCGGTGGGACACAAGAGACCCAGTACTTC.

The chain uses TRBV7-6 and TRBJ1-3, with no clear D. The V and J ends lost 3 bases and 4 bases respectively, with 7 bases between them. Germline CDR1 SGHVS, CDR2 FNYEAQ. The length of the CDR3 is 13 residues. CDR3 bases: TGTGCCAGCAGCTTTGACACCGGAAACACCATATATTTT. Its protein product is CASSFDTGNTIYF.

The sample holds one count of this clone. This rearrangement joins TRBV9 to TRBJ2-2; TRBD2 agrees at 11 bases. The trim removed 6 bases at V and 8 bases at J, leaving 15 bases unmatched. CDR1 SGDLS and CDR2 YYNGEE come from the germline V gene. This CDR3 is built from 17 residues. The CDR3: CASTPTPGLAETGELFF. The CDR3 DNA follows: TGTGCCAGCACCCCCACTCCGGGACTAGCGGAAACGGGGGAGCTGTTTTTT.

The J gene is TRBJ1-3, the V gene TRBV6-5; no clear D. Between the trimmed V and J ends, which lost 10 bases and 2 bases, there was a span of 9 bases. In germline, CDR1 is MNHEY, CDR2 SVGAGI. CDR3 length: 12 residues. CDR3 sequence: CATSSPGNTIYF. The CDR3 region has the DNA TGTGCCACTTCGAGTCCTGGAAACACCATATATTTT.

The genes are TRBV30 and TRBJ2-1, with D possibly being TRBD2 (6 bases). The V gene's germline CDR1 is GTSNPN and CDR2 SVGIG (reference sequence). CDR3 length: 13 residues. The V gene lost 5 bases and the J gene lost 3 bases, with 11 bases spanning the gap. In DNA, the CDR3 is TGTGCCTGGGAGGGCGGGGACTACAATGAGCAGTTCTTC. It specifies CAWEGGDYNEQFF.

The chain links TRBV2 to TRBJ2-7, with unresolved D. This CDR3 region has 15 residues. Trimming took off 5 bases at V and 5 bases at J, with 19 bases between the two ends. Germline CDR1 and CDR2: SNHLY and FYNNEI. CDR3 sequence (DNA): TGTGCCAGCAGTACCGGACCGCGGATGATAAACGAGCAGTACTTC. This sequence encodes CASSTGPRMINEQYF. The entire variable domain, with the rest obtained from reference TRBV2 and TRBJ2-7, is as follows: EPEVTQTPSHQVTQMGQEVILRCVPISNHLYFYWYRQILGQKVEFLVSFYNNEISEKSEIFDDQFSVERPDGSNFTLKIRSTKLEDSAMYFCASSTGPRMINEQYFGPGTRLTVT.

V and J are TRBV2 and TRBJ1-4; TRBD1 agrees at 9 bases. The V and J ends lost 7 bases and 7 bases, in that order; junction bases with no gene match: 7. This CDR3 is built from 14 residues. Per the germline V gene, CDR1 is SNHLY and CDR2 is FYNNEI. CDR3 bases: TGTGCCAGCAACCGACAGGGGGGGGCTGAAAAACTGTTTTTT. As protein: CASNRQGGAEKLFF. The variable domain in full, completed from reference TRBV2 and TRBJ1-4, reads EPEVTQTPSHQVTQMGQEVILRCVPISNHLYFYWYRQILGQKVEFLVSFYNNEISEKSEIFDDQFSVERPDGSNFTLKIRSTKLEDSAMYFCASNRQGGAEKLFFGSGTQLSVL.

The CDR3, as DNA: TGTGCCAGCAGCTTAGACAGGGAAGAAGAGACCCAGTACTTC. Its protein is CASSLDREEETQYF. The rearrangement uses TRBV11-3 and TRBJ2-5; a weak D match, TRBD1 (5 bases). The CDR3 runs 14 residues. CDR1 and CDR2 (germline): SGHNT, YENEEA. V dropped 0 bases and J dropped 3 bases, with 8 bases sitting between them. The complete variable domain, with remaining parts taken from reference TRBV11-3 and TRBJ2-5, reads EAGVVQSPRYKIIEKKQPVAFWCNPISGHNTLYWYLQNLGQGPELLIRYENEEAVDDSQLPKDRFSAERLKGVDSTLKIQPAELGDSAVYLCASSLDREEETQYFGPGTRLLVL.

V and J are TRBV25-1 and TRBJ1-1; unclear D gene. The V gene's germline CDR1 is MGHDK and CDR2 SYGVNS. Trimming shortened V by 3 bases and J by 5 bases, and 10 bases separated the two germline ends. The CDR3 sequence is 13 residues long. CDR3 bases: TGTGCCAGCAGTGATTGGGTAGAGACTGAAGCTTTCTTT. Translated: CASSDWVETEAFF. The whole variable domain, remainder taken from reference TRBV25-1 and TRBJ1-1, is EADIYQTPRYLVIGTGKKITLECSQTMGHDKMYWYQQDPGMELHLIHYSYGVNSTEKGDLSSESTVSRIRTEHFPLTLESARPSHTSQYLCASSDWVETEAFFGQGTRLTVV.